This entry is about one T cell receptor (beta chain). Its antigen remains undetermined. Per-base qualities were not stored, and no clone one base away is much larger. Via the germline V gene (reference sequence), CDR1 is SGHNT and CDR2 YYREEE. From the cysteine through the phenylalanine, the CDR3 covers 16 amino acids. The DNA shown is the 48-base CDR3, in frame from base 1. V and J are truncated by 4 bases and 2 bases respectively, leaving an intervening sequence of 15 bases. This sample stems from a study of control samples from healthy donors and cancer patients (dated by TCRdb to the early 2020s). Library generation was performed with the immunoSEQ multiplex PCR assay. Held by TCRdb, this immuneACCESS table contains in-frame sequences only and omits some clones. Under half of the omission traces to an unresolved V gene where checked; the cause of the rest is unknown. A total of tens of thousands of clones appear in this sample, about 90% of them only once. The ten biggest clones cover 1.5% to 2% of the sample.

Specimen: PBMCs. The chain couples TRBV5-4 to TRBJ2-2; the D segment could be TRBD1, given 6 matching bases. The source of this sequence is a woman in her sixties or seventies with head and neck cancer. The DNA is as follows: TGTGCCAGCAGCACCACGGTAGGGGGAAACACCGGGGAGCTGTTTTTT. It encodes CASSTTVGGNTGELFF.